These T cell receptor beta chains were read from a single sample in a study of T cell responses to AZD1222 COVID-19 vaccine. Generated by immunoSEQ multiplex PCR, the TCRdb table keeps only in-frame clones and is missing some. Altogether under 200,000 clones are present, about 92% being singletons, with the ten largest covering roughly 3.9%. The source was peripheral blood, collected on day 0 of AZD1222 vaccination. Source of these receptors: an adult in good health. Each CDR3 is given with its conserved first and last residue. D genes are given only for firm matches. Only some rows state a clone size, as once, few, many or a class for expanded clones.

j_gene	d_gene	v_gene	abundance	CDR3nt	CDR3aa
TRBJ2-1	TRBD1	TRBV10-2	NA	TGCGCCAGCAGGGCCGGGACAGGGGCCTACAATGAGCAGTTCTTC	CASRAGTGAYNEQFF
TRBJ1-1	TRBD1	TRBV27	NA	TGTGCCAGCAGTTTATCGTATCGAGGGGGCAGGGGGCGTACTGAAGCTTTCTTT	CASSLSYRGGRGRTEAFF
TRBJ1-1	NA	TRBV4-1	NA	TGCGCCAGCAGCCCCTCCTGGGGGTACGGGAACACTGAAGCTTTCTTT	CASSPSWGYGNTEAFF
TRBJ1-5	TRBD1	TRBV18	NA	TGTGCCAGCTCACCGGAGACAGGGAACCAGCCCCAGCATTTT	CASSPETGNQPQHF
TRBJ1-1	NA	TRBV5-1	NA	TGCGCCAGCAGCTTGGTCTGGCTGGGGAACACTGAAGCTTTCTTT	CASSLVWLGNTEAFF
TRBJ2-1	TRBD1	TRBV7-9	once	TGTGCCAGCAGCATAACAGGCCGGGACAGGGGGCTAAATGAGCAGTTCTTC	CASSITGRDRGLNEQFF
TRBJ2-1	TRBD2	TRBV6-4	NA	TGTGCCAGCAGTGACGGCGGGAGCAGCGATGAGCAGTTCTTC	CASSDGGSSDEQFF
TRBJ2-7	TRBD2	TRBV10-3	NA	TGTGCCACACTAGCGGGAACGTCCTACGAGCAGTACTTC	CATLAGTSYEQYF
TRBJ1-5	TRBD1	TRBV7-9	NA	TGTGCCAGCAGCTTAGGAGGGGGCGGTCAGCCCCAGCATTTT	CASSLGGGGQPQHF
TRBJ1-2	TRBD1	TRBV7-9	NA	TGTGCCAGCACGAGGAGGGACAGTGACTACACCTTC	CASTRRDSDYTF
TRBJ2-7	TRBD1	TRBV6-2/TRBV6-3	NA	TGTGCCAGCAGCCCACCCCGGCCCATCAGGGGGAACGAGCAGTACTTC	CASSPPRPIRGNEQYF
TRBJ2-2	TRBD2	TRBV2	NA	TGTGCCAGCAGTCTACTAGGACTAGGGGCCACCGGGGAGCTGTTTTTT	CASSLLGLGATGELFF
TRBJ2-7	NA	TRBV6-5	NA	TGTGCCAGCAGTCAGGGTTTTGCGAGAGAGCAGTACTTC	CASSQGFAREQYF
TRBJ2-5	NA	TRBV5-1	NA	TGCGCCAGCAGCTTGGATGCAGGAAGGGAGTACCAAGAGACCCAGTACTTC	CASSLDAGREYQETQYF
TRBJ1-2	NA	TRBV13	NA	TGTGCCAGCAGCTTAGGGGGCCAGGGACTGAACTATGGCTACACCTTC	CASSLGGQGLNYGYTF
TRBJ2-1	TRBD1	TRBV5-1	NA	TGCGCCAGCAGCCTGGACAGGGTCAGTTCCAATGAGCAGTTCTTC	CASSLDRVSSNEQFF
TRBJ1-5	NA	TRBV5-5	NA	TGTGCCAGCAGCTGGTGGGGGGACGGGGGGAATCAGCCCCAGCATTTT	CASSWWGDGGNQPQHF
TRBJ2-1	TRBD2	TRBV15	NA	TGTGCCACCAGCAGTCTAGCGGGAGGCTCCTACAATGAGCAGTTCTTC	CATSSLAGGSYNEQFF